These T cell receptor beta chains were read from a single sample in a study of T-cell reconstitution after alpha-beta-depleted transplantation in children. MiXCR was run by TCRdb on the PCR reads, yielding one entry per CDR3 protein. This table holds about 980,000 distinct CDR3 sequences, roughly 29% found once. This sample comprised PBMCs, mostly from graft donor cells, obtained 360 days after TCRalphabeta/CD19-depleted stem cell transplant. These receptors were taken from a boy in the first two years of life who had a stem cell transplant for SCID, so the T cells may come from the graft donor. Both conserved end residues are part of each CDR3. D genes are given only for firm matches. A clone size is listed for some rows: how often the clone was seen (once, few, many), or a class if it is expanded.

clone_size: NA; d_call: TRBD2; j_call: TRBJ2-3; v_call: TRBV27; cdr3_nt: TGTGCCAGCAGTTCGGCCAGCGGGGGATATGATACGCAGTATTTT; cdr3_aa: CASSSASGGYDTQYF
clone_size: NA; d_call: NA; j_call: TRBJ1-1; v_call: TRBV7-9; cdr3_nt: TGTGCCAGCAGCTTCCCTCCCGGACGCTTGAACACTGAAGCTTTCTTT; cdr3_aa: CASSFPPGRLNTEAFF
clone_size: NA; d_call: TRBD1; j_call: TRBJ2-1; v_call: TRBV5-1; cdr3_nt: TGCGCCAGCAGCTTACCAGGGACAGGGGGTAGCAATGAGCAGTTCTTC; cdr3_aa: CASSLPGTGGSNEQFF
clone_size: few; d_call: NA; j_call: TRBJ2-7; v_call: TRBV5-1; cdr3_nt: TGCGCCAGCAGCTTGGTCGCAGGCGTTTTGGGCTACGAGCAGTACTTC; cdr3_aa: CASSLVAGVLGYEQYF
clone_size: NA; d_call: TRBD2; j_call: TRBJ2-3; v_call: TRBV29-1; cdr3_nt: TGCAGCGTTGAAGGAGCGGGGGGTAAAACAGATACGCAGTATTTT; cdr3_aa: CSVEGAGGKTDTQYF
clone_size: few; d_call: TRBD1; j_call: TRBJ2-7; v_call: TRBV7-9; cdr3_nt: TGTGCCAGCAGCCCCGGACAGGGGTGGGAGCAGTACTTC; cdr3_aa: CASSPGQGWEQYF
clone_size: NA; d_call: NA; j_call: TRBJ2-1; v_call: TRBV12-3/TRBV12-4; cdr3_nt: TGTGCCAGCACTTCCCTCGGTGGGGGGGCCTCCAATGAGCAGTTCTTC; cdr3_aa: CASTSLGGGASNEQFF
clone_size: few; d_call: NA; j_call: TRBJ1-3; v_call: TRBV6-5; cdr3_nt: TGTGCCAGCAGTCCCCAACCGGGAGGTCACTCTGGAAACACCATATATTTT; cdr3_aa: CASSPQPGGHSGNTIYF
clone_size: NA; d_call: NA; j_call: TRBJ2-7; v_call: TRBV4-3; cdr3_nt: TGCGCCAGCAGCCAAGAGGTCGTCCAGGACGAGCAGTACTTC; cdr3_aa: CASSQEVVQDEQYF
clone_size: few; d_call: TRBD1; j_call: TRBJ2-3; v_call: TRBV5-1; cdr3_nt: TGCGCCAGCAGCCCCGTGGGACAGGGGATGAAGTATTTT; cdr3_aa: CASSPVGQGMKYF
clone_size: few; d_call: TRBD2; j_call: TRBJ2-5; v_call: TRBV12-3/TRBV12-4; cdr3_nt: TGTGCCAGCAGTACAGCGGGGGGGCCCCAGTACTTC; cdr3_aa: CASSTAGGPQYF
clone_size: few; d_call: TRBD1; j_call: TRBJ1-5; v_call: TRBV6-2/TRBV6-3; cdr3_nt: TGTGCCAGCAGGGCGGGACAGGGGCTCAATCAGCCCCAGCATTTT; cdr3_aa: CASRAGQGLNQPQHF
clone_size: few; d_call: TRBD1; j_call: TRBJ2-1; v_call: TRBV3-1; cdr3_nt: TGTGCCAGCAGCCAAGTGCAGGGGGCCTCCTACAATGAGCAGTTCTTC; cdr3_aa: CASSQVQGASYNEQFF
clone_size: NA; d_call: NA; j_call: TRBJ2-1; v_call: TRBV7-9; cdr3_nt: TGTGCCAGCAGCTTAGACAGGGAACTCAATGAGCAGTTCTTC; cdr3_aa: CASSLDRELNEQFF
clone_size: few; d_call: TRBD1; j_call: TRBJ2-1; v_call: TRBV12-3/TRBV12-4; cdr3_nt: TGTGCCAGCAGTGGGGGACAGGGGAACAATGAGCAGTTCTTC; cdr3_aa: CASSGGQGNNEQFF
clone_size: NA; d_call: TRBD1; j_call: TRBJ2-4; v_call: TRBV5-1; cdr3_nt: TGCGCCAGCCGCGAGGGGGCCAGAGACATTCAGTACTTC; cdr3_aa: CASREGARDIQYF
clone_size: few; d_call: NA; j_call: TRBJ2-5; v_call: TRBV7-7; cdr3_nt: TGTGCCAGCAGCGTCTACAGGGAAGAGACCCAGTACTTC; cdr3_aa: CASSVYREETQYF
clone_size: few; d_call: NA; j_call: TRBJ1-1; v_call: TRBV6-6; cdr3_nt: TGTGCCAGCAGTTACTCTGAGGGTGAAGCTTTCTTT; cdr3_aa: CASSYSEGEAFF
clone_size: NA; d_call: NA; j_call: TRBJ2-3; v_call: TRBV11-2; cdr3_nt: TGTGCCAGCAGCTCCTGGGGCCAACGGTGGCATGGGGGGACAGATACGCAGTATTTT; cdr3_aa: CASSSWGQRWHGGTDTQYF
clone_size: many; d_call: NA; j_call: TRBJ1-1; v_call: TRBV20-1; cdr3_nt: TGCAGTGCTATAAAGACAATACAGGGCGTGAACACTGAAGCTTTCTTT; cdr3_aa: CSAIKTIQGVNTEAFF
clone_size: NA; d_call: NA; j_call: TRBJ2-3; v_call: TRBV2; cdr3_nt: TGTGCCAGCAGTCCGCCTCCCAGGGGCACAGATACGCAGTATTTT; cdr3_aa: CASSPPPRGTDTQYF
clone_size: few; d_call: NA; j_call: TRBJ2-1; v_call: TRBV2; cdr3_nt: TGTGCCACACGAGTACTCAATGAGCAGTTCTTC; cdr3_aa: CATRVLNEQFF
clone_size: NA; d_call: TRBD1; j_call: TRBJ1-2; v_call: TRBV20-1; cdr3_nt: TGCAGTGCGACTAAACCCGGGACAGGGGCTTTCTCCGGCTATGGCTACACCTTC; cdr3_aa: CSATKPGTGAFSGYGYTF
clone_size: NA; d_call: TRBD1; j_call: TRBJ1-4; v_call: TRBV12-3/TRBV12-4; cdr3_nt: TGTGCCAGCAGTTTTCAGGGGGGCGCGGGTGAAAAACTGTTTTTT; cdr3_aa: CASSFQGGAGEKLFF
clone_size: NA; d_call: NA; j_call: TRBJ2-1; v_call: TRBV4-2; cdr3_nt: TGTGCCAGCAGCCAAGCTGACCGCAATGAGCAGTTCTTC; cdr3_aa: CASSQADRNEQFF
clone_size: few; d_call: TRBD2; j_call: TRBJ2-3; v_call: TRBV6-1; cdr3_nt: TGTGCCAGCAGTATGCGGGGGGGCCAGATCGGGGATACGCAGTATTTT; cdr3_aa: CASSMRGGQIGDTQYF
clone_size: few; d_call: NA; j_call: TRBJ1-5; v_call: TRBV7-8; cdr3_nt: TGTGCCAGCAGCTTACACGACACTTACAATCAGCCCCAGCATTTT; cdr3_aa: CASSLHDTYNQPQHF
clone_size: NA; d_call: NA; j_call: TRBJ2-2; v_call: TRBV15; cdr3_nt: TGTGCCACCAGCAGAGGGGACCTAACCGGGGAGCTGTTTTTT; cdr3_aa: CATSRGDLTGELFF
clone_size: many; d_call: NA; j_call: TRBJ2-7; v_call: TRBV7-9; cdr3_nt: TGTGCCAGCAGAAAGACTACCAGGGACTGGGGAGAGCAGTACTTC; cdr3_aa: CASRKTTRDWGEQYF
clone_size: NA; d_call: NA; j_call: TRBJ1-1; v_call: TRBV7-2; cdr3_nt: TGTGCCAGCAGCTTATCGTGGGGGCCTACTGAAGCTTTCTTT; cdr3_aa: CASSLSWGPTEAFF
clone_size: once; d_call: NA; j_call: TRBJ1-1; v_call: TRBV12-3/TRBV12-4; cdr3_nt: TGTGCCAGCAGCTACGGGTCGGCCACTGAAGCTTTCTTT; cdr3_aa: CASSYGSATEAFF
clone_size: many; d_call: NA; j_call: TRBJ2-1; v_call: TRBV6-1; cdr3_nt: TGTGCCAGCCGGGCTCGCAGCTCCTACAATGAGCAGTTCTTC; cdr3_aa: CASRARSSYNEQFF
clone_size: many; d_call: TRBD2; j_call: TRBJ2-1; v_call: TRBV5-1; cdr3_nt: TGCGCCAGCAGCTGGGCCGCTAGCGGGGGGGCCAATGAGCAGTTCTTC; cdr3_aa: CASSWAASGGANEQFF
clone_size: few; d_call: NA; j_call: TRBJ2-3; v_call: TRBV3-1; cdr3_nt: TGTGCCAGCAGCCAAGATTGGAGGAGGGGCCCCTTCACAGATACGCAGTATTTT; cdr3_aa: CASSQDWRRGPFTDTQYF
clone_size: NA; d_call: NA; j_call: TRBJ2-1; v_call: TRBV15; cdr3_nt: TGTGCCACCAGCAGAGACCCGGACAGCCGACAGGAGTTCTTC; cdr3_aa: CATSRDPDSRQEFF
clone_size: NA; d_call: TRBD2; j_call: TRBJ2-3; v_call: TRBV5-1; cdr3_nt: TGCGCCAGCAGCTTGGTGGCGGGGGGGCGCGCAGATACGCAGTATTTT; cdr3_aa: CASSLVAGGRADTQYF
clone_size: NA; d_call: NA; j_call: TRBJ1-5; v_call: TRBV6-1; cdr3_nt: TGTGCCAGCAGTGAACCAGTAAATCAGCCCCAGCATTTT; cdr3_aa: CASSEPVNQPQHF
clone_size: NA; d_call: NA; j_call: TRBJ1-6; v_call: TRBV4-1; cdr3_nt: TGCGCCAGCAGTCCCAGGACTCCGAGCTCCTATAATTCACCCCTCCACTTT; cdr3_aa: CASSPRTPSSYNSPLHF
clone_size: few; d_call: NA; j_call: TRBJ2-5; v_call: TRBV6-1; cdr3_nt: TGTGCCAGCAGTGAAGGAGGCCTTGGAGGGGAGACCCAGTACTTC; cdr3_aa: CASSEGGLGGETQYF
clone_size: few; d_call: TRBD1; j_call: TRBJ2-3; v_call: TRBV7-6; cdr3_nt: TGTGCCAGCAGCTTCGGGACAGGGTTCACAGATACGCAGTATTTT; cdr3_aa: CASSFGTGFTDTQYF
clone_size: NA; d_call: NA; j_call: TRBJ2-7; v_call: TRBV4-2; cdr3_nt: TGTGCCAGCACTGACGGTACAGGCTCCTACGAGCAGTACTTC; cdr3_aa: CASTDGTGSYEQYF
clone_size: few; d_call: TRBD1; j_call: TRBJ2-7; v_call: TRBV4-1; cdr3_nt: TGCGCCAGCAGTCCCTTCACGATCCGGGACAGGGGGTACGAGCAGTACTTC; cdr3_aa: CASSPFTIRDRGYEQYF
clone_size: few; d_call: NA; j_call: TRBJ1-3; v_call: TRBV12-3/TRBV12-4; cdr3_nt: TGTGCCAGCTTTCACAGGGAATACACCATATATTTT; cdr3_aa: CASFHREYTIYF
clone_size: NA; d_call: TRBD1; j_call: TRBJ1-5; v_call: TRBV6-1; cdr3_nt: TGTGCCAGCAGCAGAGGACAGGTCCGAGGTCAGCCCCAGCATTTT; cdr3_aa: CASSRGQVRGQPQHF
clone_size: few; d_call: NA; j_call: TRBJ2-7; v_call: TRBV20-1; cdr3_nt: TGCAGTGCTAGAGGTCAGTGGGGAGAACACGAGCAGTACTTC; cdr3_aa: CSARGQWGEHEQYF
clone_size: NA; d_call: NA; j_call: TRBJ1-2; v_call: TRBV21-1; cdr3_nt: TGTGCCAGCAGCAAAGCTGGACAGCTCTATGGCTACACCTTC; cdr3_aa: CASSKAGQLYGYTF
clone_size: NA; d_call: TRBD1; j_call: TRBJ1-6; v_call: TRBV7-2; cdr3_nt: TGTGCCAGCAGCTTAGGAAACAGGGGGCCCCTTACACCCCTCCACTTT; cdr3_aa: CASSLGNRGPLTPLHF
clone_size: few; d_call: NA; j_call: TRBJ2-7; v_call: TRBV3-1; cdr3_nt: TGTGCCAGCAGCCAACGGCTAAACTCCTACGAGCAGTACTTC; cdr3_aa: CASSQRLNSYEQYF